This T cell receptor beta chain was sequenced in a study of shared clonotypes between healthy human individuals. Trimming left V 4 bases short and J 14 bases short, with 13 bases between. The CDR3 is 12 amino acids. Germline V lookup: CDR1 SGHDT, CDR2 YYEEEE. The table came from immunoSEQ multiplex PCR; TCRdb's copy has only in-frame clones and leaves some out. This table holds nearly 2 million clones, about 95% found once. CD45RO-negative cells were positively selected for CCR7, leaving out terminally differentiated effector memory CD45RA+ cells. There were only Caucasian adults among the donors, and all lived in Nashville, Tennessee.

The V call is TRBV5-6, the J call TRBJ1-6; no reliable D call. The receptor was isolated from a man aged 18 to 29 in good health. Sequencing was done on a sample of naive CD8+ T cells sorted from blood. The CDR3 DNA reads TGTGCCAGCAGCCTGGGTGAAGCGACCCTCCACTTT. It is translated as CASSLGEATLHF. Variable domain in full (rest from reference TRBV5-6 and TRBJ1-6): DAGVTQSPTHLIKTRGQQVTLRCSPKSGHDTVSWYQQALGQGPQFIFQYYEEEERQRGNFPDRFSGHQFPNYSSELNVNALLLGDSALYLCASSLGEATLHFGNGTRLTVT.